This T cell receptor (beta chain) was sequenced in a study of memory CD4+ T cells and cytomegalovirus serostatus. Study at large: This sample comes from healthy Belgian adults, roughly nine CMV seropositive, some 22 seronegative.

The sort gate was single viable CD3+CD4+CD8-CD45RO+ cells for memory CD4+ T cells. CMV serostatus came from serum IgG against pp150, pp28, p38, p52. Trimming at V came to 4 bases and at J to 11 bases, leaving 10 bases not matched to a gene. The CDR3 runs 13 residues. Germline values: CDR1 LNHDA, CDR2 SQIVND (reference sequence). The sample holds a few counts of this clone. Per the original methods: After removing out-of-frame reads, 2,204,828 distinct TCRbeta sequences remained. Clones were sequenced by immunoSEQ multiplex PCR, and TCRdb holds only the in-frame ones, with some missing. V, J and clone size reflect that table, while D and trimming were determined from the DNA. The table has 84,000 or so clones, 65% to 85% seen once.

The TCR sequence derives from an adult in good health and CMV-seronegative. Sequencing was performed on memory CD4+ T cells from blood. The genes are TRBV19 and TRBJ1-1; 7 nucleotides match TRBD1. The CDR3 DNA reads TGTGCCAGTAGTACGGGACAGCGACGTGAGGCTTTCTTT. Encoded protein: CASSTGQRREAFF.